This T cell receptor beta chain was identified during a study of low-dose radiotherapy and immunotherapy resistance in tumors. Trimming took 4 bases from V and 8 from J, leaving 13 bases between them. There are 13 residues in the CDR3. The V gene's germline CDR1 is SGHRS and CDR2 YFSETQ. Sample time point: after trial treatment. Indicated treatment: LDRT plus nivolumab, ipilimumab, low-dose cyclophosphamide and aspirin (RACIN trial). Donors, who were enrolled in a single-arm phase I dose-escalation trial, received nivolumab, ipilimumab, aspirin, low-dose cyclophosphamide and low-dose radiotherapy. Solid tumors that lacked tumor-infiltrating lymphocytes and were advanced were present in eligible patients. Primers targeting TRAV and TRBV primed first-strand cDNA, covering alpha and beta chains. Amplification, which lasted roughly 20 PCR cycles, used a constant-region primer and V-primer adapter to amplify TCRs. TCRdb re-derived calls from the reads in MiXCR, one entry per CDR3 protein. The sample has 75,000 to 95,000 distinct CDR3 sequences; more than 20% are singletons.

The source of this sequence is a female donor with ovarian cancer. This sequence joins TRBV5-1 and TRBJ2-1; D is possibly TRBD1 or TRBD2 (5 bases each). Here the sequenced sample was PBMCs, taken after low-dose radiotherapy plus immunotherapy. CDR3 coding DNA: TGCGCCAGCAGCACCGGGGCAAACTATGAGCAGTTCTTC. This gives the protein CASSTGANYEQFF.